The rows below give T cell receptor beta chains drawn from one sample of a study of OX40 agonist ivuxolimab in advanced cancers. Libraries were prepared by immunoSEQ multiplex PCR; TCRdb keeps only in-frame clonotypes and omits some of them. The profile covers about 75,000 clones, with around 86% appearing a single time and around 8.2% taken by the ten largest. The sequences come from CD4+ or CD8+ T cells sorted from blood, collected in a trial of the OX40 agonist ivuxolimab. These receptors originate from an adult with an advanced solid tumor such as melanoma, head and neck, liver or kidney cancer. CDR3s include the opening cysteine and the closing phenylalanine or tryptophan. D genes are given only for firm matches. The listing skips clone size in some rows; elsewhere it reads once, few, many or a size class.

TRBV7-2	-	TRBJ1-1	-	CASSLVAANTEAFF	TGTGCCAGCAGCTTAGTGGCAGCCAACACTGAAGCTTTCTTT
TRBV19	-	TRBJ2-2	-	CASTGGQWGTGELFF	TGTGCCAGTACTGGGGGGCAGTGGGGCACCGGGGAGCTGTTTTTT
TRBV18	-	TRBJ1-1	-	CASSPPRGSNTEAFF	TGTGCCAGCTCACCACCGCGAGGGAGTAACACTGAAGCTTTCTTT
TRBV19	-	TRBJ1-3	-	CASKIEGAGNTIYF	TGTGCCAGTAAAATCGAGGGAGCTGGAAACACCATATATTTT
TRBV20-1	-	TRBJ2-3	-	CSALTTDTQYF	TGCAGTGCCTTAACCACAGATACGCAGTATTTT
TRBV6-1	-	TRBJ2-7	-	CASSESYEQYF	TGTGCCAGCAGTGAAAGCTACGAGCAGTACTTC
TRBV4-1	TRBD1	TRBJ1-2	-	CASSQLATGDYGYTF	TGCGCCAGCAGCCAGCTCGCGACAGGGGACTATGGCTACACCTTC
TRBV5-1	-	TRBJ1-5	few	CASSLGQHNQPQHF	TGCGCCAGCAGCTTGGGACAGCACAATCAGCCCCAGCATTTT
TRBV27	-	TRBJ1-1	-	CASSSSRGDTEAFF	TGTGCCAGCAGTTCCTCTAGGGGGGACACTGAAGCTTTCTTT
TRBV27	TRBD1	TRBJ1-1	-	CASSGWDRNTEAFF	TGTGCCAGCAGTGGGTGGGACAGGAACACTGAAGCTTTCTTT
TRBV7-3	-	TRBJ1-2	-	CASSLAGEDGYTF	TGTGCCAGCAGCCTCGCCGGCGAAGATGGCTACACCTTC
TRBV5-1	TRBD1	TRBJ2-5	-	CASSPGTGVEETQYF	TGCGCCAGCAGCCCCGGGACAGGGGTGGAGGAGACCCAGTACTTC
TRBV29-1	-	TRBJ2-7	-	CSVEVSRAQPDHEQYF	TGCAGCGTTGAAGTGAGCCGGGCTCAACCCGATCACGAGCAGTACTTC
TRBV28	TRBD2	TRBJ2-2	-	CASTPEGRTSIHGELFF	TGTGCCAGCACCCCGGAGGGTAGGACTAGTATTCACGGGGAGCTGTTTTTT
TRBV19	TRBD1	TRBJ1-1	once	CASSPDRGFHAEAFF	TGTGCCAGTAGCCCGGACAGGGGTTTTCATGCTGAAGCTTTCTTT
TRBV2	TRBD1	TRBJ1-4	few	CASRETGGNEKLFF	TGTGCCAGCAGGGAGACAGGGGGAAATGAAAAACTGTTTTTT
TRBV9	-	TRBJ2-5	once	CASARTGTVEETQYF	TGTGCCAGCGCCCGCACCGGGACGGTGGAAGAGACCCAGTACTTC
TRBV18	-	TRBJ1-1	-	CASSPGKATNTEAFF	TGTGCCAGCTCACCAGGAAAGGCCACGAACACTGAAGCTTTCTTT
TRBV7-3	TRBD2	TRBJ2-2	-	CASSILAGDPTGELFF	TGTGCCAGCAGCATCCTAGCGGGGGATCCCACCGGGGAGCTGTTTTTT
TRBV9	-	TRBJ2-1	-	CASSPTGEHYNEQFF	TGTGCCAGCAGCCCCACTGGGGAGCACTACAATGAGCAGTTCTTC
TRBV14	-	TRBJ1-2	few	CASSQDTF	TGTGCCAGCAGCCAAGACACCTTC
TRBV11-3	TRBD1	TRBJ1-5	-	CASSSGGGNQPQHF	TGTGCCAGCAGCTCAGGGGGGGGCAATCAGCCCCAGCATTTT
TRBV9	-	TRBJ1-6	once	CASSLPREGSPLHF	TGTGCCAGCAGCCTCCCGCGAGAGGGTTCACCCCTCCACTTT
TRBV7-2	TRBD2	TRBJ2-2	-	CASSPIGGDYTGELFF	TGTGCCAGCAGTCCTATCGGGGGGGATTACACCGGGGAGCTGTTTTTT
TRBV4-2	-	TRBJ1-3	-	CASSQATGGNTIYF	TGTGCCAGCAGCCAGGCGACAGGTGGAAACACCATATATTTT
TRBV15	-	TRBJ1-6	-	CATSRDKGLNSPLHF	TGTGCCACCAGCAGAGATAAAGGGTTGAATTCACCCCTCCACTTT